The T cell receptor (beta chain) under discussion was sequenced for a study of Ad26.COV2.S vaccination and SARS-CoV-2 variants. Study as a whole: Ad26.COV2.S arm of COV1001 included the donor. Once or twice, 56 days apart, Ad26.COV2.S was delivered intramuscularly.

The treatment denotes: over 15 received Ad26.COV2.S at low or high dose, single or two shots; 5 received placebo; per-sample allocation not given. Sampling occurred on day 63 after the first vaccine or placebo injection. Whoever gave the sample was an adult aged 18-55 years in Boston. The vaccine delivered Wuhan-strain SARS-CoV-2 spike through an Ad26 vector. J was trimmed by 3 bases and V by 3 bases; bases with no gene match: 2. Germline CDR1 SNHLY, CDR2 FYNNEI. This CDR3 has 14 amino acids. TCRdb's table, derived via immunoSEQ multiplex PCR, lists solely in-frame clones and lacks some. The data hold 410,000 or so clones, with more than 80% observed a single time.

The receptor was isolated from a person aged 18-65 years who received the Ad26.COV2.S COVID-19 vaccine or a placebo. The material was peripheral blood, obtained in a trial of Ad26.COV2.S vaccine versus placebo. This chain links TRBV2 with TRBJ2-5; 9 bases are a match to TRBD1. The DNA for the CDR3 is TGTGCCAGCAGTGAGGACAGGGGAAAAGAGACCCAGTACTTC. Its translation: CASSEDRGKETQYF.